This T cell receptor (beta chain) stems from a study of CD8 T cells in ankylosing spondylitis. TCRdb independently ran MiXCR on the 5' RACE reads; one entry per CDR3 protein. The table has roughly 180,000 distinct CDR3 sequences, roughly 13% seen once; the top ten hold 16%. This clonotype showed up just a few times. There are 14 residues in the CDR3. Trimming cost V 0 bases and J 2 bases, with 9 bases left between them. CDR1 and CDR2 from the germline V gene are SGHDT and YYEEEE. The clonotype was recovered from a male donor with ankylosing spondylitis or in good health (not recorded which). The chain recombines TRBV5-6 with TRBJ2-7; D is undetermined. The source material was blood, either unsorted or a sorted T cell fraction (not recorded which). The CDR3 loop is CASSLGASPYEQYF. The CDR3 DNA is TGTGCCAGCAGCTTGGGAGCCTCCCCCTACGAGCAGTACTTC.